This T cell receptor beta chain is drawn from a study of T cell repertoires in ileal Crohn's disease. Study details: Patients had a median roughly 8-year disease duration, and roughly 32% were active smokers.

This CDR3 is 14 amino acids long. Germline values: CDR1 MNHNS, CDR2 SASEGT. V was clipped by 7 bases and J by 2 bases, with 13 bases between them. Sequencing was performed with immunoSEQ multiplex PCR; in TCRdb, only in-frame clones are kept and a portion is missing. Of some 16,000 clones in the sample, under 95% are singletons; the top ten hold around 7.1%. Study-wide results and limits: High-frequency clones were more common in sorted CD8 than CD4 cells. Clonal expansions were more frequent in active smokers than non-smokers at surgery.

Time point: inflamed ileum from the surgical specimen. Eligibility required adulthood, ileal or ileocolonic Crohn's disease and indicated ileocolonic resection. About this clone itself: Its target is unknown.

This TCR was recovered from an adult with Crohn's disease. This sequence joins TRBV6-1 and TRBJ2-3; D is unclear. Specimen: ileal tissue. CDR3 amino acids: CASKRMASTDTQYF. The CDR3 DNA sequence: TGTGCCAGCAAGAGAATGGCTTCCACAGATACGCAGTATTTT.